Detailed here is one T cell receptor beta chain. This table comes from immunoSEQ multiplex PCR, and its TCRdb copy is limited to in-frame clones, with some not included. The table shows hundreds of thousands of clones, with about two thirds occurring only once. These data originate in a study of shared clonotypes between healthy human individuals. The CDR3 is made up of 14 amino acids. Trimming shortened V by 4 bases and J by 3 bases, and 13 bases separated the two germline ends. Germline-derived CDR1 and CDR2 are SGHAT and FQNNGV. This TCR was recovered from a woman aged 25 to 39 in good health. This sequence joins TRBV11-2 and TRBJ2-7; D possibly corresponds to TRBD1 (6 bases). The sample consisted of memory CD4+ T cells sorted from blood. Subset described: CD45RA-negative fraction. Here the CDR3 DNA reads TGTGCCAGCAGCTGGGACACAGGGAGCTACGAGCAGTACTTC. Its translation: CASSWDTGSYEQYF.